Here is one T cell receptor beta chain with its context. What it binds is unknown. The record originates from a study of cytomegalovirus exposure and HLA in healthy donors. Study-wide results and caveats: CMV antigen specificity of a few CMV-associated chains was confirmed in vitro. Most CMV-associated TCR beta chains were later found to appear HLA-restricted. Analysis performed later found roughly 17,000 TCR beta sequences associated with HLA alleles at 0.05 false discovery rate.

Germline V gene lookup returns CDR1 MNHNS and CDR2 SASEGT. There are 15 residues in the CDR3. V was trimmed by 5 bases and J by 2 bases, leaving 12 bases between them. The PCR ran on 60 Vbeta and 13 Jbeta primers. The data were produced by immunoSEQ multiplex PCR, yet TCRdb's version contains in-frame clones alone and is incomplete. The table has some 82,000 clones, 84% seen once. Input material: PBMCs. This TCR was recovered from a woman aged 45 to 65 in good health and CMV-seronegative. V and J are TRBV6-1 and TRBJ2-2; D perhaps matches TRBD1 (5 bases). The CDR3 loop is CASSQGSRNTGELFF. CDR3 sequence (DNA): TGTGCCAGCAGTCAGGGATCCCGCAACACCGGGGAGCTGTTTTTT.